The 25 T cell receptor beta chains reported below all come from one sample, sequenced in a study of cytomegalovirus exposure and HLA in healthy donors. PCR involved 60 Vbeta and 13 Jbeta primers. TCRdb keeps only in-frame clones here, not all; method: immunoSEQ multiplex PCR. The sample contains around 150,000 clones, more than 75% of which appear only once. Sequencing was performed on PBMCs. The source of these receptors is a male donor in good health and CMV-seronegative.

This rearrangement joins TRBV5-1 to TRBJ2-7; D is possibly TRBD1 (5 bases). V was shortened by 0 bases and J by 2 bases, with 9 bases between the two germline ends. The germline CDR1 and CDR2 sequences are SGHRS and YFSETQ. The length of the CDR3 is 14 residues. The CDR3: CASSLGQPTYEQYF. The CDR3 region has the DNA TGCGCCAGCAGCTTGGGACAGCCGACCTACGAGCAGTACTTC.

This clone was counted a few times. The chain uses TRBV4-1 and TRBJ1-1; D gene uncertain. Trimming shortened V by 1 base and J by 0 bases, and 9 bases separated the two germline ends. Germline V CDR1 and CDR2: MGHRA, YSYEKL. The CDR3 contains 15 residues. CDR3 DNA: TGCGCCAGCAGCCAAGTGGCTCTGCTGAACACTGAAGCTTTCTTT. Translation: CASSQVALLNTEAFF.

The CDR3 nucleotides are TGTGCCAGCAGCGAGACAGGCCGCGCGAACACCGGGGAGCTGTTTTTT. Residues: CASSETGRANTGELFF. The chain recombines TRBV28 with TRBJ2-2, with a possible D match to TRBD1 (6 bases). The germline V and J ends were trimmed by 6 bases and 0 bases, with 14 bases remaining between them. The CDR3 is made up of 16 amino acids. Germline CDR1 is MDHEN and CDR2 is SYDVKM.

The chain uses TRBV28 and TRBJ1-1; D unclear. The V gene lost 5 bases and the J gene lost 1 base, with 14 bases spanning the gap. The CDR3 extends over 15 amino acids. Germline V gene data show CDR1 as MDHEN and CDR2 as SYDVKM. CDR3 in DNA: TGTGCCAGCAGTATGCCCGGGAGATGGAACACTGAAGCTTTCTTT. It translates to CASSMPGRWNTEAFF.

In its sample, this clone was seen once. This chain connects TRBV4-1 to TRBJ2-3, with TRBD1 as a possible D gene (6 bases). This CDR3 contains 16 residues. In germline, CDR1 is MGHRA, CDR2 YSYEKL. V lost 3 bases and J 4 bases, leaving 17 bases between the germline ends. DNA of the CDR3: TGCGCCAGCAGCCACGCAGGACAGACAACCCCAGATACGCAGTATTTT. It yields the protein CASSHAGQTTPDTQYF.

The chain is built from TRBV27 and TRBJ2-3; TRBD2 is a possible D gene (5 bases). V was pared by 0 bases and J by 2 bases, with 12 bases between. The CDR3 runs to 16 residues. Germline CDR1 and CDR2: MNHEY and SMNVEV (reference sequence). This CDR3 is CASSLSLSGYTDTQYF. CDR3 bases: TGTGCCAGCAGTTTATCGTTGTCGGGGTACACAGATACGCAGTATTTT.

The sample holds a few counts of this clone. V gene TRBV5-1 combines with J gene TRBJ1-2; 8 positions match TRBD1. This CDR3 region has 15 residues. Trimming cost V 0 bases and J 1 base; bases outside gene matches: 2. Germline CDR1 is SGHRS and CDR2 is YFSETQ. Here the CDR3 DNA reads TGCGCCAGCAGCTTGGGCACAGGGGGTAACTATGGCTACACCTTC. Its protein product is CASSLGTGGNYGYTF.

This rearrangement joins TRBV27 to TRBJ2-1; 7 nucleotides line up with TRBD2. The CDR3 length is 16 residues. CDR1 and CDR2 from the germline V gene are MNHEY and SMNVEV (reference sequence). Germline trimming cut 1 base from V and 0 bases from J; bases unmatched to any gene: 3. This CDR3 reads CASSLFPSGSYNEQFF. CDR3 DNA: TGTGCCAGCAGTTTATTTCCTAGCGGCTCCTACAATGAGCAGTTCTTC.

This clone was seen more than once but under ten times. The chain carries TRBV10-3 and TRBJ2-1, with TRBD1 identical over 8 bases. J lost 4 bases, V lost 0 bases, and 2 bases had no gene match. The CDR3 length is 15 residues. The germline gives CDR1 ENHRY, CDR2 SYGVKD. In DNA, the CDR3 is TGTGCCATCAGTGAGTCTGGACAGGGTTACAATGAGCAGTTCTTC. Its protein product is CAISESGQGYNEQFF.

The chain uses TRBV6-1 and TRBJ2-3, with 9 nucleotides matching TRBD2. The germline V gene encodes CDR1 MNHNS and CDR2 SASEGT. The CDR3 loop spans 14 amino acids. The V and J ends lost 5 bases and 2 bases, in that order; junction bases with no gene match: 2. The CDR3 region has the DNA TGTGCCAGCAGTAGCGGGGGGTCCACAGATACGCAGTATTTT. It specifies CASSSGGSTDTQYF.

The chain combines TRBV10-1 with TRBJ1-5, with a possible D match to TRBD1 (5 bases). Looked up from germline, CDR1 is WNHNN and CDR2 is SYGVQD (reference sequence). The CDR3 length is 14 residues. V shed 3 bases and J shed 7 bases, with 13 bases lying between them. This CDR3 reads CASSEAGKEQPQHF. The CDR3 DNA reads as TGCGCCAGCAGTGAAGCAGGGAAGGAACAGCCCCAGCATTTT.

The J gene is TRBJ1-5, the V gene TRBV7-2; D gene ambiguous. From germline, CDR1 is SGHTA and CDR2 FQGNSA. This CDR3 contains 15 residues. Trimming pared 2 bases from V and 4 bases from J, leaving 12 bases between. CDR3 residues: CASSLQSGLNQPQHF. The DNA for the CDR3 is TGTGCCAGCAGCTTACAATCGGGTCTAAATCAGCCCCAGCATTTT.

The J gene is TRBJ2-1, the V gene TRBV28; 7 bases line up with TRBD1. Losses at the gene ends were 5 bases for V and 8 bases for J; bases not matched to a gene: 9. CDR1 is MDHEN, CDR2 SYDVKM, per germline. This CDR3 spans 14 amino acids. The DNA of the CDR3 is TGTGCCAGCAGTCTCCGACGACAGGGCCATGAGCAGTTCTTC. Its protein product is CASSLRRQGHEQFF. Full variable domain (missing parts from reference TRBV28 and TRBJ2-1): DVKVTQSSRYLVKRTGEKVFLECVQDMDHENMFWYRQDPGLGLRLIYFSYDVKMKEKGDIPEGYSVSREKKERFSLILESASTNQTSMYLCASSLRRQGHEQFFGPGTRLTVL.

In its sample, this clone was seen a few times. The chain has TRBV7-8 and TRBJ2-7; TRBD2 matches at 7 bases. Unmatched junction bases numbered 2, after V lost 0 bases and J lost 3 bases. The CDR3 has 14 amino acids. Per the germline V gene, CDR1 is SGHVS and CDR2 is FQNEAQ. CDR3 nucleotides: TGTGCCAGCAGCTTAGCGGGAGGGAACTACGAGCAGTACTTC. Its protein product is CASSLAGGNYEQYF.

This chain connects TRBV28 to TRBJ1-2; D gene ambiguous. The CDR3 has 13 amino acids. Germline CDR1 MDHEN, CDR2 SYDVKM. Trimming took off 5 bases at V and 1 base at J, with 8 bases between the two ends. CDR3 nucleotides: TGTGCCAGCAGTCGTGCCAGTAACTATGGCTACACCTTC. Encoded protein: CASSRASNYGYTF.

The gene calls are TRBV6-1 and TRBJ1-3, with 7 bases identical to TRBD1. Germline lookup yields CDR1 MNHNS and CDR2 SASEGT. V gave up 2 bases and J gave up 0 bases; unmatched junction bases: 7. This CDR3 has 17 residues. The CDR3 bases are TGTGCCAGCAGTGAACGACAGGGATTAGTCTCTGGAAACACCATATATTTT. The encoded protein is CASSERQGLVSGNTIYF.

The chain joins TRBV29-1 to TRBJ2-3, with D perhaps TRBD2 (6 bases). Per the germline V gene, CDR1 is SQVTM and CDR2 is ANQGSEA. The CDR3 covers 15 residues. V was clipped by 5 bases and J by 1 base, with 16 bases between them. DNA for the CDR3: TGCAGCGTTAAGGGTCAGGGACTGGGCACAGATACGCAGTATTTT. As protein: CSVKGQGLGTDTQYF.

J is TRBJ2-1 and V is TRBV9; 8 bases fit TRBD2. Germline CDR1 is SGDLS and CDR2 is YYNGEE. V dropped 4 bases and J dropped 0; count of bases not matched to a gene: 6. The CDR3 loop spans 16 amino acids. CDR3 bases: TGTGCCAGCAGCATTGCCGGGACTAGCTCCTACAATGAGCAGTTCTTC. This encodes CASSIAGTSSYNEQFF.

The genes are TRBV29-1 and TRBJ2-7, with 10 positions matching TRBD1. The CDR3 contains 13 residues. Germline V gene lookup returns CDR1 SQVTM and CDR2 ANQGSEA. Germline trimming cut 7 bases from V and 4 bases from J; bases unmatched to any gene: 7. For the CDR3, the DNA is TGCAGCGGCACGACAGGGGGCCAGTACGAGCAGTACTTC. Translation gives CSGTTGGQYEQYF.

The rearrangement uses TRBV30 and TRBJ2-6; TRBD1 might be the D (6 bases). CDR3 length: 14 residues. The germline gives CDR1 GTSNPN, CDR2 SVGIG (reference sequence). V gave up 5 bases and J gave up 4 bases, with 12 bases separating them. CDR3 protein: CAWGTQGGANVLTF. In DNA form, the CDR3 reads TGTGCCTGGGGAACCCAGGGGGGGGCCAACGTCCTGACTTTC. The entire variable domain, with the rest obtained from reference TRBV30 and TRBJ2-6, is as follows: SQTIHQWPATLVQPVGSPLSLECTVEGTSNPNLYWYRQAAGRGLQLLFYSVGIGQISSEVPQNLSASRPQDRQFILSSKKLLLSDSGFYLCAWGTQGGANVLTFGAGSRLTVL.

The CDR3 is CASSRAYQETQYF. The CDR3 nucleotides are TGTGCCAGTAGTAGAGCGTATCAAGAGACCCAGTACTTC. This chain uses TRBV19 with TRBJ2-5; D remains unclear. Trimming cost V 4 bases and J 2 bases, with 8 bases left between them. The CDR3 length is 13 residues. Per the germline V gene, CDR1 is LNHDA and CDR2 is SQIVND (reference sequence).

This rearrangement joins TRBV4-1 to TRBJ1-3, with a weak D call TRBD1 (6 bases). The V and J ends lost 0 bases and 0 bases respectively, with 15 bases between them. CDR1 and CDR2 (germline): MGHRA, YSYEKL. This CDR3 spans 18 amino acids. The CDR3 sequence: CASSQDMTGANSGNTIYF. CDR3 nucleotides: TGCGCCAGCAGCCAAGACATGACAGGTGCTAACTCTGGAAACACCATATATTTT.

The chain carries TRBV11-2 and TRBJ1-5, with D possibly TRBD1 on 6 matching bases. Between the trimmed V and J ends, which lost 5 bases and 3 bases, there was a span of 14 bases. Germline lookup yields CDR1 SGHAT and CDR2 FQNNGV. The CDR3 extends over 15 amino acids. CDR3 sequence: CASSITGRSNQPQHF. CDR3 DNA: TGTGCCAGCAGCATCACAGGGAGATCCAATCAGCCCCAGCATTTT. Using reference TRBV11-2 and TRBJ1-5 for the parts outside the CDR3, the full variable domain is EAGVAQSPRYKIIEKRQSVAFWCNPISGHATLYWYQQILGQGPKLLIQFQNNGVVDDSQLPKDRFSAERLKGVDSTLKIQPAKLEDSAVYLCASSITGRSNQPQHFGDGTRLSIL.

V gene TRBV7-2 combines with J gene TRBJ2-5, with 9 bases matching TRBD1. The CDR3 covers 14 residues. Germline V gene data show CDR1 as SGHTA and CDR2 as FQGNSA. Germline trimming cut 5 bases from V and 4 bases from J; bases unmatched to any gene: 5. The CDR3 sequence: CASSRDRGGETQYF. The DNA for the CDR3 is TGTGCCAGCAGCCGTGACAGGGGGGGAGAGACCCAGTACTTC.

This chain joins TRBV5-1 and TRBJ2-3, with D possibly matching TRBD1 (6 bases). Germline V lookup: CDR1 SGHRS, CDR2 YFSETQ. CDR3 length: 15 residues. V lost 3 bases and J lost 4, with 15 bases in between. CDR3 protein: CASSSPQGSADTQYF. In nucleotides, the CDR3 is TGCGCCAGCAGCTCACCACAGGGAAGCGCAGATACGCAGTATTTT.